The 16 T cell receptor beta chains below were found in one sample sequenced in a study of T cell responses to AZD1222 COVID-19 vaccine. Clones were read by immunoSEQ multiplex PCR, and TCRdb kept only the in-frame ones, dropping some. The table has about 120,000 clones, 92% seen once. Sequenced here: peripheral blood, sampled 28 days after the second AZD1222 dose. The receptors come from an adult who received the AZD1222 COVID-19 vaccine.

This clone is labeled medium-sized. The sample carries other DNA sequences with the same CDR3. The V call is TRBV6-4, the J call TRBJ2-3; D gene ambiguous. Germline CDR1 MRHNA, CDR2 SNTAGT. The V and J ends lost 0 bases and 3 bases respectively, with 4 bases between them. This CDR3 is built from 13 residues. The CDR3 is CASSDSATDTQYF. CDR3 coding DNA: TGTGCCAGCAGTGACTCCGCTACAGATACGCAGTATTTT.

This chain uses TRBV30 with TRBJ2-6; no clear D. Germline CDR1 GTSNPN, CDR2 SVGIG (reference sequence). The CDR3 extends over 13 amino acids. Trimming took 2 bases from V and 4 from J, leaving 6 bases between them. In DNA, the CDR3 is TGTGCCTGGAGTCCATCCGGGGCCAACGTCCTGACTTTC. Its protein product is CAWSPSGANVLTF.

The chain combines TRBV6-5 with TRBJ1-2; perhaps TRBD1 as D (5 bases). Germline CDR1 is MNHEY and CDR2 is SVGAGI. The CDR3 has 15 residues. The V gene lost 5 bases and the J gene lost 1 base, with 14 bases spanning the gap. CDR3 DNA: TGTGCCAGCAGTAGCCCGGGACGGCATAACTATGGCTACACCTTC. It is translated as CASSSPGRHNYGYTF.

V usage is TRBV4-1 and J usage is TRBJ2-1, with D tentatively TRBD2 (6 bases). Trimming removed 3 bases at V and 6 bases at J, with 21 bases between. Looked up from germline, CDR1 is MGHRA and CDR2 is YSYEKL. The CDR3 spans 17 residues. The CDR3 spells CASSHPIDGSKSNEQFF. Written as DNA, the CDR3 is TGCGCCAGCAGCCACCCCATTGACGGGAGTAAGAGCAATGAGCAGTTCTTC.

This CDR3 is CASSPWTGKNTEAFF. For the CDR3, the DNA is TGTGCCAGCAGTCCGTGGACAGGTAAGAACACTGAAGCTTTCTTT. This chain joins TRBV27 and TRBJ1-1; 7 bases are shared with TRBD1. Unmatched junction bases numbered 7, after V lost 5 bases and J lost 1 base. The CDR3 is 15 amino acids. Germline V lookup: CDR1 MNHEY, CDR2 SMNVEV (reference sequence).

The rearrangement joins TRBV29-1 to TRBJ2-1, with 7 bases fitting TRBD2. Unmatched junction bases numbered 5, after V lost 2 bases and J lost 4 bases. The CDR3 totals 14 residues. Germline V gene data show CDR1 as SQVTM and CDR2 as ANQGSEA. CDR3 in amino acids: CSVESGGPYNEQFF. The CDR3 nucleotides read TGCAGCGTTGAATCGGGAGGCCCGTACAATGAGCAGTTCTTC.

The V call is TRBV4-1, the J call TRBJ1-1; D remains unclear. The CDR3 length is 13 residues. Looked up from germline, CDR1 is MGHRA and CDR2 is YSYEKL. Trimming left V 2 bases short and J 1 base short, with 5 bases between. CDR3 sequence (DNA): TGCGCCAGCAGCCAAAACAAGAACACTGAAGCTTTCTTT. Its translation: CASSQNKNTEAFF.

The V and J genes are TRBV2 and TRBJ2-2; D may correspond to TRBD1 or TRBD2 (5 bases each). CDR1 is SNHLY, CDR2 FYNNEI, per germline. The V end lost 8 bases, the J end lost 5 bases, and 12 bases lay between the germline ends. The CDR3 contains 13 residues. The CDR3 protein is CASEAGRTGELFF. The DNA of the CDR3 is TGTGCCAGCGAAGCAGGGAGAACCGGGGAGCTGTTTTTT.

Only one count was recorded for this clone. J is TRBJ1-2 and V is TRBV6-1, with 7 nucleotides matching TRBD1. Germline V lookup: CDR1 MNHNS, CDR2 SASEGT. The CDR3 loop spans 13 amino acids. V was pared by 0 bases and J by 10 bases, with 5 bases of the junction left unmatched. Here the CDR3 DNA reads TGTGCCAGCAGTGAAGCAGGGGGCTTTGCCTACACCTTC. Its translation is CASSEAGGFAYTF.

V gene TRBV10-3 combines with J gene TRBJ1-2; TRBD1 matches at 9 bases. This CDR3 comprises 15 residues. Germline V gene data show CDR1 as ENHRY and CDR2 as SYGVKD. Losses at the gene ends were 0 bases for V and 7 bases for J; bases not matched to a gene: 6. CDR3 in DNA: TGTGCCATCAGTGAGTCCCGGACAGGGGAGACTGGCTACACCTTC. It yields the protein CAISESRTGETGYTF.

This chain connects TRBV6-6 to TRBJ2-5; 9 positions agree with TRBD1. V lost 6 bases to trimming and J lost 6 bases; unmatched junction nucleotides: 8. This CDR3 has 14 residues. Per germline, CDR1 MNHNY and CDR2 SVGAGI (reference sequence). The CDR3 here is CASSRTGGLQTQYF. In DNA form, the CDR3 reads TGTGCCAGCAGCCGAACAGGGGGCCTACAGACCCAGTACTTC.

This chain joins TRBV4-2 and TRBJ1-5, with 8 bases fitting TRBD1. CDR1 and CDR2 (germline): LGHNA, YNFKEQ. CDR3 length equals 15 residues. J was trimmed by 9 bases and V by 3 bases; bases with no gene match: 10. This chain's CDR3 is CASSQERQGIRPQHF. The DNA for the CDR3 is TGTGCCAGCAGCCAGGAAAGACAGGGGATCCGGCCCCAGCATTTT.

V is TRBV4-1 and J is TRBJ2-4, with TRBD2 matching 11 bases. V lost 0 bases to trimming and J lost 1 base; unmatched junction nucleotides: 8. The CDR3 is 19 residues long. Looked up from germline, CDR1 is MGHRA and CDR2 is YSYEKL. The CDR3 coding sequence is TGCGCCAGCAGCCAAGATGAGGGACTAGCGGTGTCGGCCAAAAACATTCAGTACTTC. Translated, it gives CASSQDEGLAVSAKNIQYF.

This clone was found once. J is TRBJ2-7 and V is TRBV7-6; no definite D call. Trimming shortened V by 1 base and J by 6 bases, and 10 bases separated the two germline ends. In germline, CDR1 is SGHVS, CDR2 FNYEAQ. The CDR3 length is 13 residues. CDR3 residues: CASSLELSGEQYF. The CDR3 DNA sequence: TGTGCCAGCAGCTTAGAATTAAGTGGCGAGCAGTACTTC. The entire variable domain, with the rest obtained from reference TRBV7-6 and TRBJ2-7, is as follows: GAGVSQSPRYKVTKRGQDVALRCDPISGHVSLYWYRQALGQGPEFLTYFNYEAQQDKSGLPNDRFSAERPEGSISTLTIQRTEQRDSAMYRCASSLELSGEQYFGPGTRLTVT.

The CDR3 spells CASRSNSIRSEQYF. The CDR3 coding sequence is TGTGCCAGCAGATCAAATTCGATCAGGTCCGAGCAGTACTTC. The rearrangement links TRBV27 to TRBJ2-7; D gene uncertain. The CDR3 totals 14 residues. V was clipped by 6 bases and J by 6 bases, with 18 bases between them. The germline V gene has CDR1 MNHEY and CDR2 SMNVEV (reference sequence).

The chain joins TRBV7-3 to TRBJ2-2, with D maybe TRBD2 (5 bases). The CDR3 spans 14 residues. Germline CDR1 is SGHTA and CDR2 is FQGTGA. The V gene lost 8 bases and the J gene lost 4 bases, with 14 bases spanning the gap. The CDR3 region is CASSRGAVTGELFF. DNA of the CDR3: TGTGCCAGCTCTCGGGGAGCGGTCACCGGGGAGCTGTTTTTT.